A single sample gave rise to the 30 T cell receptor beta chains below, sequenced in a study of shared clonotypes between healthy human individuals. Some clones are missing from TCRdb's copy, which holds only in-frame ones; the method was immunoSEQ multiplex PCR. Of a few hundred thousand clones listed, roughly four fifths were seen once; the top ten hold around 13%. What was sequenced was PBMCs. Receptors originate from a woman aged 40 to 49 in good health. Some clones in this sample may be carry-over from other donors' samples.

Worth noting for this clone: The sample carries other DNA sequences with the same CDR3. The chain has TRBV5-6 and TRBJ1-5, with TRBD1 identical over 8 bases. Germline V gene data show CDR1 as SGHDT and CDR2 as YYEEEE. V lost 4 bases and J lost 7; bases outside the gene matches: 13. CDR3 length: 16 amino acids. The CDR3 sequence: CASSLGLGQENQPQHF. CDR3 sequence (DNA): TGTGCCAGCAGCCTGGGGTTGGGACAGGAGAACCAGCCCCAGCATTTT. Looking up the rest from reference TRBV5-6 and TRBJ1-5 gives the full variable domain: DAGVTQSPTHLIKTRGQQVTLRCSPKSGHDTVSWYQQALGQGPQFIFQYYEEEERQRGNFPDRFSGHQFPNYSSELNVNALLLGDSALYLCASSLGLGQENQPQHFGDGTRLSIL.

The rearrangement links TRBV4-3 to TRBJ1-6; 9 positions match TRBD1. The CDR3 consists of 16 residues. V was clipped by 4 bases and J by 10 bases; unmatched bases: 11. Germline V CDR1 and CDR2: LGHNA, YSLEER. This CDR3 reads CASSLRAGQGNSPLHF. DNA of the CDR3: TGCGCCAGCAGCCTAAGAGCAGGACAGGGGAACTCACCCCTCCACTTT.

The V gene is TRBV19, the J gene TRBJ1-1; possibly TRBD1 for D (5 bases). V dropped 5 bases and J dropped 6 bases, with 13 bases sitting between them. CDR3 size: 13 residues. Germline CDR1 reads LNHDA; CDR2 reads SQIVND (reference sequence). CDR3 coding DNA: TGTGCCAGTAGTGTAACAGGAGTCGCTGAAGCTTTCTTT. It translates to CASSVTGVAEAFF.

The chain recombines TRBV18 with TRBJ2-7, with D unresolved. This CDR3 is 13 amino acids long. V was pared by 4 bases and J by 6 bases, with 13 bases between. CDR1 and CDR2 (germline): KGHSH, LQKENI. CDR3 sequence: CASSLLGKSEQYF. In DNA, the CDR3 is TGTGCCAGCTCACTACTGGGAAAGAGCGAGCAGTACTTC.

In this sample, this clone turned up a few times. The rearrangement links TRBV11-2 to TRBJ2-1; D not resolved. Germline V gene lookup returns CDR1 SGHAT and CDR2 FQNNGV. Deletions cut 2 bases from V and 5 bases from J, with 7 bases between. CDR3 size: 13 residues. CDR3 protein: CASSLRLHNEQFF. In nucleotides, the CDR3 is TGTGCCAGCAGCTTAAGGCTACACAATGAGCAGTTCTTC.

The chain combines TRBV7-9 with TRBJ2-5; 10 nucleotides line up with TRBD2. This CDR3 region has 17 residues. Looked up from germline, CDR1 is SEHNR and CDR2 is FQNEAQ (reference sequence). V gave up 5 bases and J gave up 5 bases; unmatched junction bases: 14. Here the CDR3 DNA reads TGTGCCAGCAGCCTTCGACTAGCGGGCAGGGGGTGGGAGACCCAGTACTTC. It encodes CASSLRLAGRGWETQYF.

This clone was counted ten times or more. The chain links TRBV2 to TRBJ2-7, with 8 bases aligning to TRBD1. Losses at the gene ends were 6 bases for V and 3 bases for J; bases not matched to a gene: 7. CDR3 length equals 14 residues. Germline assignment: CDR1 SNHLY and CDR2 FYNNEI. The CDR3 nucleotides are TGTGCCAGCAGGAGGGGACAGGTTAACTACGAGCAGTACTTC. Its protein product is CASRRGQVNYEQYF.

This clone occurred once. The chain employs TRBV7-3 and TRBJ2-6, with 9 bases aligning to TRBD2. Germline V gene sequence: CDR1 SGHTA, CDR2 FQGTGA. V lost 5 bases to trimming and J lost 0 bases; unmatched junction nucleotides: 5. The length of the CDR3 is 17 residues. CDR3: CASSLRGLASGANVLTF. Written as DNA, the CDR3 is TGTGCCAGCAGCCTCAGGGGACTAGCCTCTGGGGCCAACGTCCTGACTTTC.

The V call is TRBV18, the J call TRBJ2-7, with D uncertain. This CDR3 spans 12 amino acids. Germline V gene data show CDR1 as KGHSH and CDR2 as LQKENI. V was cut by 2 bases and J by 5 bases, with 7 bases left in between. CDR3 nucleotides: TGTGCCAGCTCACCAGGTAGCCACGAGCAGTACTTC. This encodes CASSPGSHEQYF.

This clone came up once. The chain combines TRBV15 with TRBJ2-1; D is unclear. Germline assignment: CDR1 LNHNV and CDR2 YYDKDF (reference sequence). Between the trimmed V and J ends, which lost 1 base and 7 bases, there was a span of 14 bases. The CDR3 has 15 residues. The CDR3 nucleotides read TGTGCCACCAGCAGAGCCTCCAGCGTTGCAAATGAGCAGTTCTTC. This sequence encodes CATSRASSVANEQFF. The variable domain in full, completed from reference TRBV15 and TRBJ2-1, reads DAMVIQNPRYQVTQFGKPVTLSCSQTLNHNVMYWYQQKSSQAPKLLFHYYDKDFNNEADTPDNFQSRRPNTSFCFLDIRSPGLGDTAMYLCATSRASSVANEQFFGPGTRLTVL.

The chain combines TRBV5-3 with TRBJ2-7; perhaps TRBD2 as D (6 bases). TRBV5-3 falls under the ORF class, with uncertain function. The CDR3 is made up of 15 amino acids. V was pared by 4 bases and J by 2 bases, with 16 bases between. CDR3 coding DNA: TGTGCCAGAAGCACACGACTAGGAGCCCCCTACGAGCAGTACTTC. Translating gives CARSTRLGAPYEQYF.

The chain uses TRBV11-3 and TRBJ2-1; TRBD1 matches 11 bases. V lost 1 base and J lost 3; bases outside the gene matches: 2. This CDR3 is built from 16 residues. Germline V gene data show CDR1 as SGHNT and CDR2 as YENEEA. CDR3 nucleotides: TGTGCCAGCAGCTTAGGGGGGACAGGGGGCTACAATGAGCAGTTCTTC. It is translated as CASSLGGTGGYNEQFF.

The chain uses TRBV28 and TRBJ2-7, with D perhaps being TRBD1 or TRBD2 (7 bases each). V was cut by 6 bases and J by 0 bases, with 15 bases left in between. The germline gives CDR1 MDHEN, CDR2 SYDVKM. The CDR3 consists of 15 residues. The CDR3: CASRPGGGSSYEQYF. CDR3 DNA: TGTGCCAGCAGACCAGGGGGAGGGAGCTCCTACGAGCAGTACTTC. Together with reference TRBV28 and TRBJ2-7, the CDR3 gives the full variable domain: DVKVTQSSRYLVKRTGEKVFLECVQDMDHENMFWYRQDPGLGLRLIYFSYDVKMKEKGDIPEGYSVSREKKERFSLILESASTNQTSMYLCASRPGGGSSYEQYFGPGTRLTVT.

CDR3 nucleotides: TGTGCCAGTCTTAGGACACGCGCTCCCAACTATGGCTACACCTTC. Amino acids: CASLRTRAPNYGYTF. The genes are TRBV19 and TRBJ1-2; possibly TRBD1 for D (5 bases). V dropped 8 bases and J dropped 2 bases, with 18 bases sitting between them. There are 15 residues in the CDR3. Germline V gene sequence: CDR1 LNHDA, CDR2 SQIVND (reference sequence).

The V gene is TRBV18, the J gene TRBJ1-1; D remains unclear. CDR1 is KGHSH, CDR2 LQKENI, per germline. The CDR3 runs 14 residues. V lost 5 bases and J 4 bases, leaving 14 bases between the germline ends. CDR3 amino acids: CASSLQQPATEAFF. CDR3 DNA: TGTGCCAGCTCATTACAACAGCCTGCCACTGAAGCTTTCTTT.

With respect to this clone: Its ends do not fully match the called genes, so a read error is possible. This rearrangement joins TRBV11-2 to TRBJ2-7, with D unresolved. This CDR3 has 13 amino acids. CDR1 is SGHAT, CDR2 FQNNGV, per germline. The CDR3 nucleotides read TGTGCCAGCAGCACCCCACTATCCTCCGAGCAGTACTTC. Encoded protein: CASSTPLSSEQYF.

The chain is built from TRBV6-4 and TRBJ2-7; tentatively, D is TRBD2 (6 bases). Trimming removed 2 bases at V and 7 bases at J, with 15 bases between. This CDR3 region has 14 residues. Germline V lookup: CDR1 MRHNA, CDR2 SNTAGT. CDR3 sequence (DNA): TGTGCCAGCAGTGACGGCGCGGGGCAGGATGAGCAGTACTTC. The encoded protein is CASSDGAGQDEQYF.

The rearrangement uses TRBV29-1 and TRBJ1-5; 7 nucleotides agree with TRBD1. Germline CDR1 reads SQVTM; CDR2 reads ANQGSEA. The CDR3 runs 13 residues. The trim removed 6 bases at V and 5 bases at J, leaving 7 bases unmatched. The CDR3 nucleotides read TGCAGCGTAGGGGGACAGAAATATCAGCCCCAGCATTTT. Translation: CSVGGQKYQPQHF. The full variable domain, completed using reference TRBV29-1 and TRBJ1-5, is SAVISQKPSRDICQRGTSLTIQCQVDSQVTMMFWYRQQPGQSLTLIATANQGSEATYESGFVIDKFPISRPNLTFSTLTVSNMSPEDSSIYLCSVGGQKYQPQHFGDGTRLSIL.

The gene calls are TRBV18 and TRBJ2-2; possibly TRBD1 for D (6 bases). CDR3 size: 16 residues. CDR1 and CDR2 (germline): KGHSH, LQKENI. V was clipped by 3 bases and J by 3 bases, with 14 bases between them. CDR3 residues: CASSPQGGYDTGELFF. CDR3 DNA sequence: TGTGCCAGCTCACCTCAAGGGGGATACGACACCGGGGAGCTGTTTTTT.

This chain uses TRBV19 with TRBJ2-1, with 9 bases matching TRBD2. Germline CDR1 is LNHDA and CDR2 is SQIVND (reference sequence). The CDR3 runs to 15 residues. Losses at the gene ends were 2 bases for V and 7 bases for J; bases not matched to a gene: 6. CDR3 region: CASSITGAGGNEQFF. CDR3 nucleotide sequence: TGTGCCAGTAGTATAACGGGAGCGGGGGGAAATGAGCAGTTCTTC.

The CDR3 nucleotides read TGTGCCAGCAGCCGCCTCGGGGGACATAGAACCGGGGAGCTGTTTTTT. Protein: CASSRLGGHRTGELFF. The chain joins TRBV7-2 to TRBJ2-2, with D tentatively TRBD1 or TRBD2 (6 bases each). CDR1 is SGHTA and CDR2 is FQGNSA in the germline V gene. V lost 5 bases and J lost 5, with 18 bases in between. This CDR3 has 16 residues.

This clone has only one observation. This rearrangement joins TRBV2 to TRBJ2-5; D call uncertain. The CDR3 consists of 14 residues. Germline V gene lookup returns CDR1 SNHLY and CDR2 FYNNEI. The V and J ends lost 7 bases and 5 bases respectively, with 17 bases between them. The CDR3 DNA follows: TGTGCCAGCACTCCCTATGGGCGATCGGAGACCCAGTACTTC. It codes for CASTPYGRSETQYF.

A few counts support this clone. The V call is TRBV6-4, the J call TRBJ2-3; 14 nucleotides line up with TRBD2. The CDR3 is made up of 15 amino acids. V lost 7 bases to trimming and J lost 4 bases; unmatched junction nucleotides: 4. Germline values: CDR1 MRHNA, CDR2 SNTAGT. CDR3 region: CASKGTSGSPDTQYF. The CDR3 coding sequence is TGTGCCAGCAAAGGGACTAGCGGGAGCCCAGATACGCAGTATTTT.

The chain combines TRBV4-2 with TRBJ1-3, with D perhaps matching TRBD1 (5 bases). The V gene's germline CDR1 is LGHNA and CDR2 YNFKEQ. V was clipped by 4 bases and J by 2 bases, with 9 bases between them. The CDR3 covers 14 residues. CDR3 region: CASSLRGAGNTIYF. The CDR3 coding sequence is TGTGCCAGCAGCCTTCGGGGCGCTGGAAACACCATATATTTT.

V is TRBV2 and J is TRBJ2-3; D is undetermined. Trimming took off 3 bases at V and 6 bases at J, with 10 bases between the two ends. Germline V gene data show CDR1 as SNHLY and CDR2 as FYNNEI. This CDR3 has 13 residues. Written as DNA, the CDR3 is TGTGCCAGCAGTGAGACCCCCTTGGATACGCAGTATTTT. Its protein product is CASSETPLDTQYF. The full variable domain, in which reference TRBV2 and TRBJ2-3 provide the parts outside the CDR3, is EPEVTQTPSHQVTQMGQEVILRCVPISNHLYFYWYRQILGQKVEFLVSFYNNEISEKSEIFDDQFSVERPDGSNFTLKIRSTKLEDSAMYFCASSETPLDTQYFGPGTRLTVL.

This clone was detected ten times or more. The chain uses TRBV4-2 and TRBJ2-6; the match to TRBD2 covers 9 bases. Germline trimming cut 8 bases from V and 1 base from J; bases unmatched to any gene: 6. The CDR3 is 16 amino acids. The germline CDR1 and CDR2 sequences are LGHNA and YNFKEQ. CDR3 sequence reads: CASVAGDFSGANVLTF. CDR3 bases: TGTGCCAGCGTAGCGGGAGACTTTTCTGGGGCCAACGTCCTGACTTTC.

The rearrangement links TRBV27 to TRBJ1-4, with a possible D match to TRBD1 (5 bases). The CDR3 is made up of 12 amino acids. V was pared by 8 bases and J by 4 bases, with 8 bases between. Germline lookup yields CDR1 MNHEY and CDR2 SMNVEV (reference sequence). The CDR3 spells CASGTNNEKLFF. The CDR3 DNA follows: TGTGCCAGCGGGACTAATAATGAAAAACTGTTTTTT.

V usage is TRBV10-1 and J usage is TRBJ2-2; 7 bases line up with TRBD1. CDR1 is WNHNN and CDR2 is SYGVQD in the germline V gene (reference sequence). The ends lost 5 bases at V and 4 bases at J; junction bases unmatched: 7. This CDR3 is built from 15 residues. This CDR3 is CASSPGTELTGELFF. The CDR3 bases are TGCGCCAGCAGTCCCGGGACAGAACTCACCGGGGAGCTGTTTTTT.

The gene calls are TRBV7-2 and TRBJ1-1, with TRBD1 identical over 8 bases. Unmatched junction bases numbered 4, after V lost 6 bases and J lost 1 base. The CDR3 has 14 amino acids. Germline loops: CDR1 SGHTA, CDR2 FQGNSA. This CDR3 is CASRPDRGNTEAFF. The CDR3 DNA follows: TGTGCCAGCAGACCCGACAGGGGGAACACTGAAGCTTTCTTT.

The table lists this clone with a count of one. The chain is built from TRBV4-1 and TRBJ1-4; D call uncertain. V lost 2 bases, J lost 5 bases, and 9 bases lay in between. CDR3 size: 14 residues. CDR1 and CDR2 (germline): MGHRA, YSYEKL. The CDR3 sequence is CASSQSRQNEKLFF. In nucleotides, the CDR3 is TGCGCCAGCAGCCAATCACGGCAGAATGAAAAACTGTTTTTT.